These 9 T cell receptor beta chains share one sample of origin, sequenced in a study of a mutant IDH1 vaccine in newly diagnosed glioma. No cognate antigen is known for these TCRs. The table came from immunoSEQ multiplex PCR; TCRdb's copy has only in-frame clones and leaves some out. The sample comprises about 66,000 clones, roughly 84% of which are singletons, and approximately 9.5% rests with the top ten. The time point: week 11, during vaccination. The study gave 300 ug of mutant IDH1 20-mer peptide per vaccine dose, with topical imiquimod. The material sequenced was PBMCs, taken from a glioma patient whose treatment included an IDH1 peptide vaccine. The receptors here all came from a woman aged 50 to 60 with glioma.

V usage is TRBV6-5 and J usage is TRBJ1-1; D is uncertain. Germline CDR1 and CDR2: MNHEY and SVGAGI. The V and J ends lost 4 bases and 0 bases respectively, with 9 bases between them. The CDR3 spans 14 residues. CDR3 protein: CASSLSRMNTEAFF. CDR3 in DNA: TGTGCCAGCAGTTTATCCAGGATGAACACTGAAGCTTTCTTT.

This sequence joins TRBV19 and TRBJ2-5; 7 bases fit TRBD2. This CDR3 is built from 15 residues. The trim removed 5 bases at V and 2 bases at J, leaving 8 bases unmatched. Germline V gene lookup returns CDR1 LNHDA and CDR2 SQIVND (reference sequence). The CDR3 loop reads CASSSSGGPQETQYF. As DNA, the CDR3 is TGTGCCAGTAGTTCTTCGGGGGGTCCGCAAGAGACCCAGTACTTC.

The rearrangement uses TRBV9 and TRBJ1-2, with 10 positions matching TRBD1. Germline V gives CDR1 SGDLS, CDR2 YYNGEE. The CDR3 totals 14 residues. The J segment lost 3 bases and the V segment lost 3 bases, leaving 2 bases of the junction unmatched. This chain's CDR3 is CASSGGTGDYGYTF. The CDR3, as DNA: TGTGCCAGCAGCGGAGGGACAGGGGACTATGGCTACACCTTC.

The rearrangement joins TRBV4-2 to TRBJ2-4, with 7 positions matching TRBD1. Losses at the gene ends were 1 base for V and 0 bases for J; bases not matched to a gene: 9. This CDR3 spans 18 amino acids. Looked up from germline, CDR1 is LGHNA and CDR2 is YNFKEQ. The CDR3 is CASSQGTLGQIAKNIQYF. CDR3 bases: TGTGCCAGCAGCCAAGGCACACTGGGACAGATAGCCAAAAACATTCAGTACTTC.

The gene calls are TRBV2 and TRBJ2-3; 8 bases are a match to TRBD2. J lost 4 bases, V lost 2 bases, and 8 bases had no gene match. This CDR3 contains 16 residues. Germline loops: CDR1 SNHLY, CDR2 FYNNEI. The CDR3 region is CASSELSGGAADTQYF. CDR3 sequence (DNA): TGTGCCAGCAGTGAACTCTCCGGGGGGGCCGCAGATACGCAGTATTTT. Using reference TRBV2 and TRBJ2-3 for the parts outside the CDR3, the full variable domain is EPEVTQTPSHQVTQMGQEVILRCVPISNHLYFYWYRQILGQKVEFLVSFYNNEISEKSEIFDDQFSVERPDGSNFTLKIRSTKLEDSAMYFCASSELSGGAADTQYFGPGTRLTVL.

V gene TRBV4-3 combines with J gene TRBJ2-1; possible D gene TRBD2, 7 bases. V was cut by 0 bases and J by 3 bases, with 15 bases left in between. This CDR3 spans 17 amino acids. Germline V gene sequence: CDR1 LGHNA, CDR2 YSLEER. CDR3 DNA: TGCGCCAGCAGCCAAGATTCTAAGGGGGGGCTCTACAATGAGCAGTTCTTC. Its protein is CASSQDSKGGLYNEQFF.

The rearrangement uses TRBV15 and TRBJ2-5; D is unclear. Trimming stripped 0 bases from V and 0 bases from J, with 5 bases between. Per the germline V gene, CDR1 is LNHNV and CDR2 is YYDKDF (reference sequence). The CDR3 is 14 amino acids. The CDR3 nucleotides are TGTGCCACCAGCAGAGACCGGGACCAAGAGACCCAGTACTTC. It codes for CATSRDRDQETQYF. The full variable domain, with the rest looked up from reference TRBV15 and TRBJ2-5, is DAMVIQNPRYQVTQFGKPVTLSCSQTLNHNVMYWYQQKSSQAPKLLFHYYDKDFNNEADTPDNFQSRRPNTSFCFLDIRSPGLGDTAMYLCATSRDRDQETQYFGPGTRLLVL.

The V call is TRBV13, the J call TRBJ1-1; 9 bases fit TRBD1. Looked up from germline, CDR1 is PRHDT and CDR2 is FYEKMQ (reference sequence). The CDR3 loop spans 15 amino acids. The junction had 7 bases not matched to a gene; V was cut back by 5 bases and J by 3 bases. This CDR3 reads CASSTGGNRYTEAFF. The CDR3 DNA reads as TGTGCCAGCAGCACAGGGGGCAATCGGTACACTGAAGCTTTCTTT.

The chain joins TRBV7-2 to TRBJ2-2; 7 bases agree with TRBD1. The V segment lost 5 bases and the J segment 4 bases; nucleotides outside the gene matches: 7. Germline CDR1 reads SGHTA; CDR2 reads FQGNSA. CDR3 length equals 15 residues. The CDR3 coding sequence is TGTGCCAGCAGCCCCCGGGCAGGGGGCACCGGGGAGCTGTTTTTT. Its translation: CASSPRAGGTGELFF.